These T cell receptor beta chains were read from a single sample in a study of blood T cell repertoires in COVID-19. TCRdb keeps only in-frame clones here, not all; method: immunoSEQ multiplex PCR. The sample comprises about 360,000 clones, 83% of which are singletons, and approximately 3.1% rests with the top ten. Sample: peripheral blood. The receptors here all came from a man under 40 with active or convalescent COVID-19. CDR3s include the opening cysteine and the closing phenylalanine or tryptophan. Only part of the rows carry a size: once, few, many, or a class if the clone is expanded.

j_call v_call clone_size cdr3_aa
TRBJ1-5 TRBV28 NA CASLEGQGVYQPQHF
TRBJ1-4 TRBV2 NA CASSEPPRTELFF
TRBJ2-2 TRBV5-4 NA CASSRQGATSGELFF
TRBJ1-1 TRBV30 few CAWRGRDSLNTEAFF
TRBJ2-7 TRBV18 NA CASSQAGQKYEQYF
TRBJ2-7 TRBV28 NA CASRSGRPSYEQYF
TRBJ2-1 TRBV10-3 NA CAISADSSSYNEQFF
TRBJ1-4 TRBV11-3 few CASSLGRGGEKLFF
TRBJ2-1 TRBV29-1 many CSVEVGLAVFHEQFF
TRBJ2-7 TRBV11-2 NA CASSPPLEVAQSYEQYF
TRBJ2-7 TRBV6-5 NA CASSPGFREQYF
TRBJ1-6 TRBV6-2/TRBV6-3 NA CASRPDSPRDSPLHF
TRBJ2-1 TRBV19 NA CASRDRGASLRHNEQFF
TRBJ1-1 TRBV4-2 once CASRQGLGDTEAFF
TRBJ2-7 TRBV30 NA CAWSVGPQGTRSYEQYF
TRBJ1-3 TRBV15 few CATSSGGGGAPSGNTIYF
TRBJ1-6 TRBV9 NA CASSALPGAYNSPLHF
TRBJ2-3 TRBV7-2 NA CASSYGLRDTQYF
TRBJ2-5 TRBV2 once CASSITGTSGAETQYF
TRBJ1-1 TRBV28 NA CASSPGGNTEAFF
TRBJ1-1 TRBV27 NA CASSFTGGSEAFF
TRBJ2-1 TRBV9 few CASSGSSNEQFF
TRBJ2-7 TRBV6-1 NA CASSEVGRGSYEQYF
TRBJ1-2 TRBV7-9 NA CASDLSVNGYTF
TRBJ1-1 TRBV30 NA CAWRAGRTMNTEAFF
TRBJ2-7 TRBV30 NA CAWSGGESSYEQYF
TRBJ1-2 TRBV4-2 NA CASSRESGTPSGYTF
TRBJ2-3 TRBV7-3 NA CASSLGASTDTQYF
TRBJ1-2 TRBV4-1 few CASSQDLGLSAGYTF
TRBJ1-5 TRBV7-8 NA CASSLGGGVSNQPQHF
TRBJ2-3 TRBV5-1 few CASRWTSDTDTQYF
TRBJ2-1 TRBV10-3 NA CAISPGTSGNNEQFF
TRBJ2-1 TRBV28 NA CATLRETSDYPGNEQFF
TRBJ1-2 TRBV30 NA CAWGGGYGYTF
TRBJ2-1 TRBV11-2 few CASSLSGVYNEQFF
TRBJ1-1 TRBV6-5 NA CASSYSAGATEAFF
TRBJ2-7 TRBV18 NA CASSRDRLEQYF
TRBJ1-3 TRBV11-2 few CASSWGQAGNTIYF
TRBJ1-5 TRBV9 NA CASSVGARQPQHF
TRBJ2-1 TRBV27 NA CASSFSRIENEQFF
TRBJ2-6 TRBV30 once CAWRRGGESGANVLTF
TRBJ1-4 TRBV5-5 NA CASSTHKQGEKLFF
TRBJ2-6 TRBV4-3 few CASSRTGGSGANVLTF
TRBJ2-2 TRBV7-7 NA CASSLGQGTGELFF
TRBJ2-3 TRBV6-5 NA CASSYSVGTGTDTQYF
TRBJ1-2 TRBV12-3/TRBV12-4 few CASSLAGNYGYTF
TRBJ1-1 TRBV4-1 once CASSQVPGGPEAFF
TRBJ2-3 TRBV28 NA CASKERETDTQYF
TRBJ2-5 TRBV3-1/TRBV3-2 NA CASSQERGLAGGQETQYF
TRBJ1-6 TRBV2 NA CASSGQGTSPLHF
TRBJ2-7 TRBV23-1 NA CASSKHQYEQYF
TRBJ1-2 TRBV6-1 few CASSESPGNYGYTF
TRBJ2-1 TRBV27 once CASSWDRAGEQFF
TRBJ2-2 TRBV24-1 NA CATSDPDRANTGELFF
TRBJ1-2 TRBV5-6 NA CASSFRTGAYGYTF
TRBJ2-2 TRBV10-3 many CAISSGGELFF
TRBJ1-2 TRBV9 once CASSRRQVEVYGYTF
TRBJ2-2 TRBV7-8 NA CASSPARGAGTGELFF
TRBJ2-5 TRBV6-5 NA CASSYGTGKVSQYF